These 5 T cell receptor beta chains were all obtained from the same sample, sequenced in a study of OX40 agonist ivuxolimab in advanced cancers. Assay used: immunoSEQ multiplex PCR; TCRdb lists only in-frame clones, some missing. The repertoire holds some 80,000 clones, with under 85% as singletons. The specimen was CD4+ or CD8+ T cells sorted from blood, collected in a trial of the OX40 agonist ivuxolimab. Source of these receptors: an adult with an advanced solid tumor such as melanoma, head and neck, liver or kidney cancer.

V gene TRBV28 combines with J gene TRBJ2-4; 7 bases are a match to TRBD1. Germline-derived CDR1 and CDR2 are MDHEN and SYDVKM. The CDR3 is 16 residues long. With 6 bases clipped from V and 0 bases from J, the junction kept 8 bases outside the gene matches. This chain's CDR3 is CASSRTGALAKNIQYF. CDR3 DNA: TGTGCCAGCAGCCGCACAGGGGCTCTAGCCAAAAACATTCAGTACTTC.

The J gene is TRBJ1-2, the V gene TRBV7-9; no clear D. CDR1 and CDR2 from the germline V gene are SEHNR and FQNEAQ (reference sequence). The V and J ends lost 5 bases and 0 bases respectively, with 19 bases between them. The CDR3 is made up of 17 amino acids. The DNA for the CDR3 is TGTGCCAGCAGCCCAAATCCCAGCCAGAAACCTAACTATGGCTACACCTTC. It codes for CASSPNPSQKPNYGYTF.

V gene TRBV28 combines with J gene TRBJ1-2; TRBD1 matches at 9 bases. The CDR3 spans 13 residues. CDR1 and CDR2 (germline): MDHEN, SYDVKM. The ends lost 6 bases at V and 5 bases at J; junction bases unmatched: 4. In DNA, the CDR3 is TGTGCCAGCAGCCTCGACAGGGGGTATGGCTACACCTTC. Translation gives CASSLDRGYGYTF.

This chain uses TRBV5-1 with TRBJ2-2; 10 positions match TRBD1. The CDR3 runs 15 residues. In germline, CDR1 is SGHRS, CDR2 YFSETQ. V lost 4 bases, J lost 5 bases, and 5 bases stayed unmatched. The CDR3 is CASSLRQGATGELFF. CDR3 bases: TGCGCCAGCAGCCTAAGACAGGGGGCGACCGGGGAGCTGTTTTTT. The whole variable domain, filled in from reference TRBV5-1 and TRBJ2-2, reads KAGVTQTPRYLIKTRGQQVTLSCSPISGHRSVSWYQQTPGQGLQFLFEYFSETQRNKGNFPGRFSGRQFSNSRSEMNVSTLELGDSALYLCASSLRQGATGELFFGEGSRLTVL.

The chain links TRBV7-3 to TRBJ2-7, with D uncertain. V was shortened by 1 base and J by 6 bases, with 10 bases between the two germline ends. The germline V gene has CDR1 SGHTA and CDR2 FQGTGA. This CDR3 is built from 13 residues. CDR3 sequence reads: CASSLNAPAEQYF. CDR3 coding DNA: TGTGCCAGCAGCTTAAACGCGCCGGCCGAGCAGTACTTC.